This T cell receptor beta chain was recorded in a study of T-cell reconstitution after alpha-beta-depleted transplantation in children. This CDR3 is built from 14 residues. Trimming removed 8 bases at V and 6 bases at J, with 16 bases between. Study-level results: Among T cells one year after transplant, newly produced cells accounted for most counts and diversity. Several hundred rapidly expanded clones from non-depleted graft cells reportedly supplied alpha-beta T cells about two months post-transplant.

Unique molecular identifiers were incorporated into the prepared TCRbeta library. TCRdb re-called the PCR reads with MiXCR, one entry per CDR3 protein. The data hold some 550,000 distinct CDR3 sequences, with more than 20% observed a single time. This clonotype was counted ten times or more. What it binds is unknown. Sequenced here: PBMCs, mostly from graft donor cells, sampled 360 days after TCRalphabeta/CD19-depleted stem cell transplant. The chain uses TRBV12-3 or TRBV12-4 and TRBJ1-4, with D unresolved. The source is a boy in the first two years of life who had a stem cell transplant for acute myeloid leukemia, so the T cells may come from the graft donor. The CDR3, as DNA: TGTGCCAGCTCATCAGTGGTGGTTCATGAAAAACTGTTTTTT. Protein: CASSSVVVHEKLFF.